The clone carrying this T cell receptor beta chain was observed at least ten times. Its antigen remains unidentified. The CDR3 sequence is 15 residues long. V was pared by 4 bases and J by 4 bases, with 16 bases between. Germline V gene data show CDR1 as MGHRA and CDR2 as YSYEKL. The sample is drawn from a study of T cells after yellow fever vaccination. Study overall: With SMART-Seq v4 Ultra Low Input, the fractions containing low cell numbers were prepared. Study-wide results and limits: Post-booster repertoires again held most primary-vaccination clones (approximately 96% CD4, 85% to 90% CD8). Repertoires obtained by FACS sorting could include abundant clonotypes that entered as contaminants from the bulk population.

The 5'RACE template-switching step produced TCR cDNA and added a universal primer site and UMIs. TCRdb fed the 5' RACE reads into MiXCR, producing one record per CDR3 protein. The data contain a few hundred thousand distinct CDR3 sequences, approximately 3.6% of them singletons. The specimen comprised PBMCs, sampled 15 days after the yellow fever booster vaccination. This sequence joins TRBV4-1 and TRBJ1-2; D gene unclear. This receptor was obtained from a man aged 18 to 29 who received the YFV17D yellow fever vaccine. The CDR3: CASSLREHPTYGYTF. The CDR3 bases are TGCGCCAGCAGCCTCCGGGAACATCCGACCTATGGCTACACCTTC.